Sequencing of this TCR beta chain was carried out in a study of T-cell memory formation after mild COVID-19. Germline values: CDR1 SSHAT, CDR2 FNYEAQ (reference sequence). The CDR3 extends over 13 amino acids. In its sample, this clonotype was seen many times. The junction and the germline gene differ at one end; a read error may be behind it. From 5'RACE with constant-segment primers came TCR alpha and TCR beta cDNA libraries that carried sample barcodes and UMIs. MiXCR, applied by TCRdb to the 5' RACE reads, yields one record per CDR3 protein. The sample has 500,000 to 600,000 distinct CDR3 sequences; under 20% are singletons.

The sequenced material came from PBMCs or a T cell subset sorted from them (not recorded which). The receptor was isolated from an adult woman who had mild COVID-19 (a few samples of this study predate the infection). Cell type and time point are not known. J is TRBJ2-1 and V is TRBV7-7, with a tentative D call TRBD2 (7 bases). The CDR3 reads CASSLEGGYEQFF. In DNA, the CDR3 is TGTGCTAGCAGCTTAGAGGGGGGGTATGAGCAGTTCTTC. Complete variable domain (other parts from reference TRBV7-7 and TRBJ2-1): GAGVSQSPRYKVTKRGQDVTLRCDPISSHATLYWYQQALGQGPEFLTYFNYEAQPDKSGLPSDRFSAERPEGSISTLTIQRTEQRDSAMYRCASSLEGGYEQFFGPGTRLTVL.